The 29 T cell receptor beta chains below were found in one sample sequenced in a study of cytomegalovirus exposure and HLA in healthy donors. The primer mix had 60 Vbeta and 13 Jbeta primers. Assay: immunoSEQ multiplex PCR; the TCRdb copy retains only in-frame clones and omits some. The sample records about 120,000 clones, under 90% being singletons. Material: PBMCs. Receptors originate from a female donor in good health and CMV-seropositive.

The chain links TRBV30 to TRBJ1-1; 8 bases are shared with TRBD1. V shed 6 bases and J 2 bases; nucleotides not matched to a gene: 5. CDR1 is GTSNPN and CDR2 is SVGIG in the germline V gene (reference sequence). The CDR3 sequence is 13 residues long. This chain's CDR3 is CACSGQANTEAFF. The CDR3 DNA follows: TGTGCCTGTTCGGGACAGGCTAACACTGAAGCTTTCTTT.

This clone has a single count. The chain uses TRBV7-6 and TRBJ1-4, with D possibly being TRBD1 (5 bases). CDR3 length: 16 residues. The ends were cut back, 5 bases at V and 2 bases at J, with 15 bases in the middle. Looked up from germline, CDR1 is SGHVS and CDR2 is FNYEAQ. CDR3 nucleotide sequence: TGTGCCAGCAGCCATCTCCTTGGGGGGACTAATGAAAAACTGTTTTTT. It encodes CASSHLLGGTNEKLFF.

The chain couples TRBV5-1 to TRBJ1-4; 8 bases are a match to TRBD1. V dropped 0 bases and J dropped 4; count of bases not matched to a gene: 2. This CDR3 is 15 amino acids long. The germline CDR1 and CDR2 sequences are SGHRS and YFSETQ. The CDR3 reads CASSLGTGNNEKLFF. In nucleotides, the CDR3 is TGCGCCAGCAGCTTGGGGACAGGGAATAATGAAAAACTGTTTTTT.

The chain's CDR3 is CASSPDTIYGYTF. CDR3 bases: TGCGCCAGCAGCCCGGACACCATCTATGGCTACACCTTC. This rearrangement joins TRBV4-1 to TRBJ1-2; a possible D gene is TRBD1 (5 bases). The CDR3 spans 13 residues. Germline V gene lookup returns CDR1 MGHRA and CDR2 YSYEKL. Trimming pared 4 bases from V and 4 bases from J, leaving 10 bases between.

This chain joins TRBV5-1 and TRBJ2-7; D possibly corresponds to TRBD2 (5 bases). With 4 bases removed from V and 5 bases from J, the gap between germline ends came to 10 bases. Germline assignment: CDR1 SGHRS and CDR2 YFSETQ. The CDR3 totals 12 residues. CDR3 in DNA: TGCGCCAGCAGCATCGGGGAAAACGAGCAGTACTTC. Residues: CASSIGENEQYF.

This clone was seen only once. The chain links TRBV5-4 to TRBJ2-1; 8 nucleotides agree with TRBD2. The CDR3 has 15 residues. Unmatched junction bases numbered 5, after V lost 4 bases and J lost 2 bases. The germline V gene encodes CDR1 SGHNT and CDR2 YYREEE (reference sequence). The CDR3 sequence is CASSRSGATYNEQFF. The DNA of the CDR3 is TGTGCCAGCAGCCGTAGCGGGGCGACCTACAATGAGCAGTTCTTC. Together with reference TRBV5-4 and TRBJ2-1, the CDR3 gives the full variable domain: ETGVTQSPTHLIKTRGQQVTLRCSSQSGHNTVSWYQQALGQGPQFIFQYYREEENGRGNFPPRFSGLQFPNYSSELNVNALELDDSALYLCASSRSGATYNEQFFGPGTRLTVL.

The rearrangement uses TRBV14 and TRBJ1-4; 8 bases agree with TRBD1. The V gene's germline CDR1 is SGHDN and CDR2 FVKESK. The trim removed 4 bases at V and 6 bases at J, leaving 7 bases unmatched. The CDR3 length is 15 residues. The CDR3 is CASSPGTGGDEKLFF. CDR3 bases: TGTGCCAGCAGCCCCGGGACAGGAGGGGATGAAAAACTGTTTTTT.

The V gene is TRBV7-9, the J gene TRBJ2-3, with a possible D match to TRBD1 (5 bases). V was shortened by 1 base and J by 0 bases, with 14 bases between the two germline ends. Germline CDR1 is SEHNR and CDR2 is FQNEAQ (reference sequence). This CDR3 has 17 residues. CDR3 coding DNA: TGTGCCAGCAGCTTAGGACAGTCTAGGGTTAGCACAGATACGCAGTATTTT. Protein sequence: CASSLGQSRVSTDTQYF.

The V and J genes are TRBV5-1 and TRBJ2-3; possible D gene TRBD1, 6 bases. Germline V gene sequence: CDR1 SGHRS, CDR2 YFSETQ. This CDR3 has 15 amino acids. With 1 base removed from V and 8 bases from J, the gap between germline ends came to 17 bases. The CDR3 DNA reads as TGCGCCAGCAGCTTGACTCGGACAGAGGCAGGTACGCAGTATTTT. This gives the protein CASSLTRTEAGTQYF.

The gene calls are TRBV4-1 and TRBJ2-5; D remains unclear. The CDR3 totals 15 residues. Germline CDR1 and CDR2: MGHRA and YSYEKL. V lost 1 base to trimming and J lost 5 bases, with 14 bases between them. The CDR3 DNA is TGCGCCAGCAGCCAAGGAATACAGTCCCGGGAGACCCAGTACTTC. This translates into CASSQGIQSRETQYF.

V usage is TRBV7-2 and J usage is TRBJ2-5; no clear D. This CDR3 is built from 11 residues. Germline CDR1 SGHTA, CDR2 FQGNSA. The V and J ends lost 2 bases and 5 bases respectively, with 3 bases between them. As DNA, the CDR3 is TGTGCCAGCAGCTTATATGAGACCCAGTACTTC. Translation: CASSLYETQYF. The whole variable domain, remainder taken from reference TRBV7-2 and TRBJ2-5, is GAGVSQSPSNKVTEKGKDVELRCDPISGHTALYWYRQSLGQGLEFLIYFQGNSAPDKSGLPSDRFSAERTGGSVSTLTIQRTQQEDSAVYLCASSLYETQYFGPGTRLLVL.

This chain joins TRBV7-9 and TRBJ2-7; weak D call: TRBD2 (5 bases). V gave up 5 bases and J gave up 6 bases, with 14 bases separating them. The CDR3 is 13 amino acids. The germline gives CDR1 SEHNR, CDR2 FQNEAQ (reference sequence). The CDR3 protein is CASSPLGESEQYF. The DNA of the CDR3 is TGTGCCAGCAGCCCCCTTGGGGAGTCCGAGCAGTACTTC.

The rearrangement uses TRBV7-2 and TRBJ2-6; D might be TRBD1 (6 bases). Germline CDR1 is SGHTA and CDR2 is FQGNSA. V lost 5 bases, J lost 3 bases, and 11 bases lay in between. This CDR3 is 15 amino acids long. The DNA for the CDR3 is TGTGCCAGCAGCCTCAGGGGTGGTGGGGCCAACGTCCTGACTTTC. This encodes CASSLRGGGANVLTF.

The rearrangement uses TRBV5-6 and TRBJ1-1; D call uncertain. The CDR3 extends over 15 amino acids. The V end was cut by 0 bases, the J end by 5 bases, with 14 bases between. CDR1 and CDR2 (germline): SGHDT, YYEEEE. CDR3 nucleotides: TGTGCCAGCAGCTTGGAGTGGGGAGCGAGGACTGAAGCTTTCTTT. Residues: CASSLEWGARTEAFF.

This chain joins TRBV6-5 and TRBJ1-1, with D perhaps matching TRBD1 (5 bases). V shed 6 bases and J shed 0 bases, with 11 bases lying between them. CDR1 is MNHEY, CDR2 SVGAGI, per germline. This CDR3 has 14 residues. The CDR3 DNA reads TGTGCCAGCAGAGGGGCGACGGTGAACACTGAAGCTTTCTTT. It is translated as CASRGATVNTEAFF.

The chain employs TRBV19 and TRBJ2-2; D not resolved. Germline CDR1 LNHDA, CDR2 SQIVND (reference sequence). There are 14 residues in the CDR3. Trimming took 3 bases from V and 0 from J, leaving 5 bases between them. The chain's CDR3 is CASSIPSNTGELFF. The CDR3 DNA reads as TGTGCCAGTAGTATCCCCTCGAACACCGGGGAGCTGTTTTTT.

The rearrangement uses TRBV5-1 and TRBJ2-1; 11 bases match TRBD2. The CDR3 runs to 16 residues. Trimming cost V 1 base and J 3 bases; bases outside gene matches: 3. The germline V gene encodes CDR1 SGHRS and CDR2 YFSETQ. The CDR3 spells CASSLPGTSGYNEQFF. In DNA, the CDR3 is TGCGCCAGCAGCTTGCCCGGGACTAGCGGCTACAATGAGCAGTTCTTC.

This clone was counted a few times. Different DNA sequences within this sample yield the same CDR3. V and J are TRBV7-2 and TRBJ1-5, with 9 bases aligning to TRBD1. The CDR3 runs 15 residues. After removal of 4 bases from V and 5 bases from J, the junction contained 6 bases not matched to a gene. Germline V gene lookup returns CDR1 SGHTA and CDR2 FQGNSA. The CDR3 DNA sequence: TGTGCCAGCAGCTACGCCTGGACAGGGGATCAGCCCCAGCATTTT. Its protein is CASSYAWTGDQPQHF.

The V gene is TRBV19, the J gene TRBJ1-2; no clear D. The germline V gene encodes CDR1 LNHDA and CDR2 SQIVND (reference sequence). This CDR3 is built from 16 residues. V was cut by 1 base and J by 0 bases, with 12 bases left in between. The CDR3 spells CASSIGGGGANYGYTF. In nucleotides, the CDR3 is TGTGCCAGTAGTATAGGAGGCGGAGGAGCTAACTATGGCTACACCTTC. The whole variable domain, filled in from reference TRBV19 and TRBJ1-2, reads DGGITQSPKYLFRKEGQNVTLSCEQNLNHDAMYWYRQDPGQGLRLIYYSQIVNDFQKGDIAEGYSVSREKKESFPLTVTSAQKNPTAFYLCASSIGGGGANYGYTFGSGTRLTVV.

The genes are TRBV7-9 and TRBJ1-1; D remains unclear. This CDR3 has 16 amino acids. Germline V lookup: CDR1 SEHNR, CDR2 FQNEAQ (reference sequence). Trimming stripped 5 bases from V and 0 bases from J, with 16 bases between. The CDR3 region has the DNA TGTGCCAGCAGCCGACGGGGAGCTTCCATGAACACTGAAGCTTTCTTT. Translation: CASSRRGASMNTEAFF.

The chain has TRBV4-2 and TRBJ2-4, with 7 bases lining up with TRBD2. The V gene end was trimmed by 0 bases and the J gene end by 2 bases; junction bases not matched to a gene: 4. Germline V gene lookup returns CDR1 LGHNA and CDR2 YNFKEQ. The CDR3 length is 16 residues. The CDR3 sequence: CASSQELAFPKNIQYF. The CDR3 region has the DNA TGTGCCAGCAGCCAAGAACTAGCGTTCCCCAAAAACATTCAGTACTTC.

V usage is TRBV11-3 and J usage is TRBJ2-7, with TRBD1 matching over 9 bases. This CDR3 has 13 amino acids. The V and J ends lost 5 bases and 6 bases, in that order; junction bases with no gene match: 5. Germline assignment: CDR1 SGHNT and CDR2 YENEEA. CDR3 DNA sequence: TGTGCCAGCAGCCTAAGACAGGGGGGCGAGCAGTACTTC. Translation gives CASSLRQGGEQYF.

This clone was observed a few times. This chain links TRBV6-5 with TRBJ1-1, with a possible D match to TRBD1 (6 bases). Germline lookup yields CDR1 MNHEY and CDR2 SVGAGI. This CDR3 contains 12 residues. The V end was cut by 6 bases, the J end by 5 bases, with 10 bases between. The CDR3 nucleotides are TGTGCCAGCAGGAATCAGGGGACTGAAGCTTTCTTT. Translated, it gives CASRNQGTEAFF.

This clone was counted a few times. This chain uses TRBV7-2 with TRBJ1-2; 9 bases agree with TRBD1. The CDR3 runs to 17 residues. CDR1 is SGHTA, CDR2 FQGNSA, per germline. Unmatched junction bases numbered 18, after V lost 5 bases and J lost 8 bases. Written as DNA, the CDR3 is TGTGCCAGCAGCCTACGGTCACCGGGACAGGGAAGTAGCGGCTACACCTTC. It codes for CASSLRSPGQGSSGYTF.

The chain uses TRBV11-2 and TRBJ1-2; 12 bases are shared with TRBD1. The CDR3 loop spans 16 amino acids. Germline CDR1 reads SGHAT; CDR2 reads FQNNGV. Trimming took 5 bases from V and 6 from J; bases not matched to a gene: 10. CDR3 bases: TGTGCCAGCAGCGCGCGCTCGGGACAGGGGGCAGATGGCTACACCTTC. It encodes CASSARSGQGADGYTF.

This rearrangement joins TRBV6-6 to TRBJ2-5; 9 bases are shared with TRBD2. CDR1 and CDR2 (germline): MNHNY, SVGAGI (reference sequence). V dropped 8 bases and J dropped 5; count of bases not matched to a gene: 9. This CDR3 is built from 14 residues. The CDR3 nucleotides read TGTGCCAGCGGCGGCGGGGGGGCTGGGGAGACCCAGTACTTC. This codes for CASGGGGAGETQYF.

This clone has just one count. This chain connects TRBV19 to TRBJ1-5; 9 nucleotides line up with TRBD1. V shed 6 bases and J 4 bases; nucleotides not matched to a gene: 10. Germline lookup yields CDR1 LNHDA and CDR2 SQIVND (reference sequence). There are 16 residues in the CDR3. For the CDR3, the DNA is TGTGCCAGTAGCCCAGGGACAGGGCGAGGTAATCAGCCCCAGCATTTT. The encoded protein is CASSPGTGRGNQPQHF. Variable domain in full (rest from reference TRBV19 and TRBJ1-5): DGGITQSPKYLFRKEGQNVTLSCEQNLNHDAMYWYRQDPGQGLRLIYYSQIVNDFQKGDIAEGYSVSREKKESFPLTVTSAQKNPTAFYLCASSPGTGRGNQPQHFGDGTRLSIL.

This clone was counted once. Other DNA variants within this sample encode the same CDR3. The genes are TRBV18 and TRBJ2-7, with 8 bases matching TRBD2. The length of the CDR3 is 14 residues. Germline V CDR1 and CDR2: KGHSH, LQKENI. Trimming at V came to 3 bases and at J to 4 bases, leaving 5 bases not matched to a gene. CDR3 DNA: TGTGCCAGCTCACCCGGAAGCGGGGGTTACGAGCAGTACTTC. It codes for CASSPGSGGYEQYF. Based on the CDR3 plus reference TRBV18 and TRBJ2-7, the full variable domain is NAGVMQNPRHLVRRRGQEARLRCSPMKGHSHVYWYRQLPEEGLKFMVYLQKENIIDESGMPKERFSAEFPKEGPSILRIQQVVRGDSAAYFCASSPGSGGYEQYFGPGTRLTVT.

The chain has TRBV4-1 and TRBJ2-5, with a possible D match to TRBD2 (6 bases). The CDR3 runs to 14 residues. With 1 base removed from V and 3 bases from J, the gap between germline ends came to 9 bases. Germline lookup yields CDR1 MGHRA and CDR2 YSYEKL. CDR3 sequence (DNA): TGCGCCAGCAGCCAAGGACTAGGAGAAGAGACCCAGTACTTC. Its protein is CASSQGLGEETQYF.